A selection of T cell receptor beta chains follows, all from one sample in a study of blood T cells in healthy people across ages. TCRdb reprocessed the 5' RACE reads with MiXCR, giving one entry per CDR3 protein. The sample consists of about 620,000 distinct CDR3 sequences, 45% to 60% of them appearing once. The material sequenced was blood. The receptors derive from an elderly woman in good health. CDR3s include the opening cysteine and the closing phenylalanine or tryptophan. A D gene is named only where the DNA matches it firmly. Expanded clones are given a class, and other clones once, few, many or no size at all.

d_call	clone_size	v_call	j_call	cdr3_nt	cdr3_aa
-	-	TRBV5-1	TRBJ1-2	TGCGCCAGCAGCTTGGCTGGCACTGACTATGGCTACACCTTC	CASSLAGTDYGYTF
-	-	TRBV6-2/TRBV6-3	TRBJ1-5	TGTGCCAGCAGCTACACCACGTCCGGCCGGCAGCCCCAGCATTTT	CASSYTTSGRQPQHF
TRBD1	-	TRBV12-3/TRBV12-4	TRBJ1-2	TGTGCCAGCAGATCAGGGGGCTATGGCTACACCTTC	CASRSGGYGYTF
TRBD2	-	TRBV15	TRBJ2-1	TGTGCCACCAGCAGCGGACTAGCGGGAGTCAGTGAGCAGTTCTTC	CATSSGLAGVSEQFF
-	-	TRBV6-6	TRBJ1-1	TGTGCCAGCATGGGCGGGGACACTGAAGCTTTCTTT	CASMGGDTEAFF
-	-	TRBV6-6	TRBJ1-3	TGTGCCAGCAGTTACGATGGAAACACCATATATTTT	CASSYDGNTIYF
TRBD1	-	TRBV15	TRBJ2-7	TGTGCCACCAGCAGAGGGGACAGGGGGTTCGAGCAGTACTTC	CATSRGDRGFEQYF
-	-	TRBV7-9	TRBJ1-5	TGTGCCAGCAGCTCCCAGGCTATCAGGGAGCCCCAGCATTTT	CASSSQAIREPQHF
TRBD1	-	TRBV12-3/TRBV12-4	TRBJ2-2	TGTGCCAGCAGTCCGGACAGGCATAACACCGGGGAGCTGTTTTTT	CASSPDRHNTGELFF
-	few	TRBV5-1	TRBJ2-7	TGCGCCAGCAGCTTGATCCTAGCCTCAGATGAGCAGTACTTC	CASSLILASDEQYF
-	few	TRBV5-6	TRBJ1-4	TGTGCCAGCAGCTTGGTTAGGGACGAAAGACTGTTTTTT	CASSLVRDERLFF
-	many	TRBV2	TRBJ2-4	TGTGCCAGCAAAGGGGACTTAAGCATTCAGTACTTC	CASKGDLSIQYF
-	-	TRBV18	TRBJ2-2	TGTGCCAGCTCACCCGTCGGGACGGAGACCGGGGAGCTGTTTTTT	CASSPVGTETGELFF
TRBD1	-	TRBV7-2	TRBJ2-7	TGTGCCAGCAGGCCATCCGGGACAGAATTCTACGAGCAGTACTTC	CASRPSGTEFYEQYF
-	few	TRBV19	TRBJ2-5	TGTGCCAGTAGGACGACAGGTCGACAAGAGACCCAGTACTTC	CASRTTGRQETQYF
-	-	TRBV25-1	TRBJ1-2	TGTGCCAGCAGTGAAGAGGACAGTAACTATGGCTACACCTTC	CASSEEDSNYGYTF
-	-	TRBV11-2	TRBJ2-5	TGTGCCAGCAGCTTCATTCAGGGTGTCGGTAGGGAGACCCAGTACTTC	CASSFIQGVGRETQYF
-	-	TRBV29-1	TRBJ2-5	TGCAGTGTGCGCCGGGCAGTCAAAGAGACCCAGTACTTC	CSVRRAVKETQYF
-	once	TRBV6-2/TRBV6-3	TRBJ2-4	TGTGCCAGGTATCTGAGTCCTAAAAACATTCAGTACTTC	CARYLSPKNIQYF
-	-	TRBV7-2	TRBJ1-5	TGTGCCAGCAGCTTAGAGAGTTATAGTAAGCAGCCCCAGCATTTT	CASSLESYSKQPQHF
-	-	TRBV11-2	TRBJ2-5	TGTGCCAGCAGCTTAAGAGCTCCGTTCGGGGTAGGGGGGGGAAATGAGCAGTACTTC	CASSLRAPFGVGGGNEQYF
TRBD1	-	TRBV18	TRBJ1-1	TGTGCCAGCTCCCTCACGGACAGGGACACTGAAGCTTTCTTT	CASSLTDRDTEAFF
TRBD1	few	TRBV14	TRBJ2-7	TGTGCCAGCAGCCAGGGGTTAGGAACAGGGGGGAACTACGAGCAGTACTTC	CASSQGLGTGGNYEQYF
-	-	TRBV7-2	TRBJ2-7	TGTGCCAGCAGCTCTAATGGGCGTGAGCAGTACTTC	CASSSNGREQYF
-	-	TRBV5-1	TRBJ2-3	TGCGCCAGCGTAAAACCCGGAGCAGATACGCAGTATTTT	CASVKPGADTQYF
-	many	TRBV21-1	TRBJ1-6	TGTGCCAGCAGCAAAGTGGTAAAATTACCTTCACCCCTCCACTTT	CASSKVVKLPSPLHF
TRBD2	many	TRBV11-2	TRBJ2-1	TGTGCCAGCAGCTTAGGTGGACTAGTCGGGCAGTTCTTC	CASSLGGLVGQFF
TRBD2	many	TRBV11-2	TRBJ2-1	TGTGCCAGCAGCCGGACTAGCGGGGGGGCAGCTGAGCAGTTCTTC	CASSRTSGGAAEQFF
-	-	TRBV7-9	TRBJ1-4	TGTGCCAGCAGCTTAACTGGACTGGGGGAAAAACTGTTTTTT	CASSLTGLGEKLFF
-	-	TRBV5-6	TRBJ2-5	TGTGCCAGCAGCCTGCCGGAGGGGACCCAGTACTTC	CASSLPEGTQYF
-	-	TRBV12-3/TRBV12-4	TRBJ2-3	TGTGCCAGCAGTTTACAGTTGTCCACAGATACGCAGTATTTT	CASSLQLSTDTQYF
-	-	TRBV24-1	TRBJ1-1	TGTGCCACCAGTGATTTCCCCGGCGCTTTCTTT	CATSDFPGAFF
-	-	TRBV20-1	TRBJ1-2	TGCAGTGCTCCCGAGGACAGATTCCTTGCCTATGGCTACACCTTC	CSAPEDRFLAYGYTF
TRBD2	-	TRBV2	TRBJ2-3	TGTGCCAGCAGTGATGGGGGACTAGCCTCAGATACGCAGTATTTT	CASSDGGLASDTQYF
-	-	TRBV12-3/TRBV12-4	TRBJ2-4	TGTGCTAGCAGTTTCTGGGGGGCTGAAGGCAAAGACATTCAGTACTTC	CASSFWGAEGKDIQYF
-	-	TRBV6-1	TRBJ2-3	TGTGCCAGCAGTGAAGACCCCCGGGGCACAGATACGCAGTATTTT	CASSEDPRGTDTQYF
TRBD1	-	TRBV14	TRBJ1-2	TGTGCCAGCAGCCCGGGACAGGGGAGAGGTTTCGGGTATGGCTACACCTTC	CASSPGQGRGFGYGYTF
-	few	TRBV20-1	TRBJ1-5	TGCAGTGCTCCCTCGTTCTCAAATCAGCCCCAGCATTTT	CSAPSFSNQPQHF
TRBD1	-	TRBV10-2	TRBJ2-7	TGCGCCAGCAGTGGACAGGGGCTATCCTCCTACGAGCAGTACTTC	CASSGQGLSSYEQYF
TRBD2	many	TRBV20-1	TRBJ2-1	TGCAGTGCTAGAGATCCCCTAGCGGGAGATGCGAATGAGCAGTTCTTC	CSARDPLAGDANEQFF
-	-	TRBV3-1	TRBJ2-1	TGTGCCAGCAGCCAAGATAAAGAGCGAAAGCAGTTCTTC	CASSQDKERKQFF
-	-	TRBV10-3	TRBJ2-7	TGTGCCATCAGTGAGTCGATGAGTTCCTACGAGCAGTACTTC	CAISESMSSYEQYF
-	-	TRBV20-1	TRBJ1-4	TGCAGTGCTAGAGGCACTCAGGGCCAACCTGCAACTAATGAAAAACTGTTTTTT	CSARGTQGQPATNEKLFF
-	-	TRBV5-1	TRBJ2-2	TGCGCCAGCAGCTTGGATCCCGGAGGTTCCGGGGAGCTGTTTTTT	CASSLDPGGSGELFF
TRBD1	-	TRBV25-1	TRBJ1-5	TGTGCCAGCAGTGAACCCGGGACAGATAGCAATCAGCCCCAGCATTTT	CASSEPGTDSNQPQHF
-	many	TRBV5-1	TRBJ2-5	TGTGCCAGCAGTTCCACAGGTCAAGAGACCCAGTACTTC	CASSSTGQETQYF
-	-	TRBV12-5	TRBJ1-4	TGTGCTAGTGGCCCGACAGCCTTTAATGAAAAACTGTTTTTT	CASGPTAFNEKLFF
TRBD2	-	TRBV7-9	TRBJ2-5	TGTGCCAGCAGCAAGACTAGCGGCAACCAAGAGACCCAGTACTTC	CASSKTSGNQETQYF
-	-	TRBV3-1	TRBJ1-1	TGTGCCAGCAGCCAAGAAGGTCCGAACACTGAAGCTTTCTTT	CASSQEGPNTEAFF
-	-	TRBV7-2	TRBJ2-7	TGTGCCAGCAGCGACGGGACGGTGGCCTACGAGCAGTACTTC	CASSDGTVAYEQYF
-	-	TRBV20-1	TRBJ2-7	TGCAGTGCCATGGGCAGGACTTTCTACGAGCAGTACTTC	CSAMGRTFYEQYF
TRBD2	-	TRBV6-1	TRBJ2-7	TGTGCCAGCAGTGGCGCTAGCGGGAGCTACAATGAGCAGTACTTC	CASSGASGSYNEQYF
-	-	TRBV12-3/TRBV12-4	TRBJ2-3	TGTGCCAGCAGCATAGCTCTGGCAGATACGCAGTATTTT	CASSIALADTQYF
-	many	TRBV9	TRBJ2-3	TGTGCCAGCAGCGCGTCAGGGGGGGGACTCCCTGATACGCAGTATTTT	CASSASGGGLPDTQYF
-	-	TRBV7-2	TRBJ1-4	TGTGCCAGCAGCTCAATCGGTGGAGGGACTAATGAAAAACTGTTTTTT	CASSSIGGGTNEKLFF
-	many	TRBV29-1	TRBJ2-1	TGCAGCGTTGCGACTATGATCTACAATGAGCAGTTCTTC	CSVATMIYNEQFF